This T cell receptor beta chain originates from a study of shared clonotypes between healthy human individuals. The CDR3 spans 14 residues. V was cut by 0 bases and J by 10 bases, with 14 bases left in between. Per germline, CDR1 SGHKS and CDR2 YYEKEE (reference sequence). Template amounts of roughly 280 ng DNA, approximately 30,000 T cell genomes, were employed in unsorted PBMC replicate PCRs. Profiling relied on immunoSEQ multiplex PCR, and the TCRdb table lists in-frame clones only, not all of them. The profile shows about 510,000 clones, 75% to 80% of them singletons. This sequence was found in a woman aged 40 to 50 in good health. Some clones in this sample may be carry-over from other donors' samples. The rearrangement joins TRBV5-5 to TRBJ2-1; D is perhaps TRBD2 (6 bases). The specimen sequenced was PBMCs. The CDR3 sequence: CASSLGTSAGEQFF. The CDR3 DNA sequence: TGTGCCAGCAGCTTGGGGACGTCTGCGGGGGAGCAGTTCTTC.